This T cell receptor (beta chain) was found in a study of T cells after yellow fever vaccination. Overall study results and limits: When the response was secondary, it was weaker but reached its peak faster, day 5 versus 15. Clonotypes appearing in both CD4 and CD8 compartments existed, and their share was small.

Per the germline V gene, CDR1 is SGHNT and CDR2 is YYREEE (reference sequence). This CDR3 contains 15 residues. V dropped 5 bases and J dropped 1 base, with 13 bases sitting between them. Each CDR3 protein is one row after TCRdb ran MiXCR on the 5' RACE reads. The repertoire consists of 550,000 or so distinct CDR3 sequences, with around 21% occurring once and the leading ten covering about 13%. This clonotype has only a few counts. Its specificity is unknown. The origin of this receptor is a young man who received the YFV17D yellow fever vaccine. This chain joins TRBV5-4 and TRBJ2-4; D remains ambiguous. Sequencing was performed on PBMCs, taken 15 days after the yellow fever booster vaccination. The CDR3 loop reads CASSPDEMAKNIQYF. In DNA form, the CDR3 reads TGTGCCAGCAGTCCGGACGAGATGGCCAAAAACATTCAGTACTTC.